Given below is one T cell receptor beta chain in context. The sample belongs to a study of blood T cell repertoires in COVID-19. Profiling relied on immunoSEQ multiplex PCR, and the TCRdb table lists in-frame clones only, not all of them. The sample lists just over 200,000 clones, about three quarters occurring once. V dropped 0 bases and J dropped 6; count of bases not matched to a gene: 6. Germline-derived CDR1 and CDR2 are SGHRS and YFSETQ. The length of the CDR3 is 15 residues. The sequence was collected from a woman in her 70s with acute or convalescent COVID-19. V is TRBV5-1 and J is TRBJ2-7, with 10 nucleotides matching TRBD2. What was sequenced was peripheral blood. The CDR3 reads CASSLVASGSTEQYF. CDR3 nucleotides: TGCGCCAGCAGCTTGGTGGCTAGCGGGAGTACCGAGCAGTACTTC.